These 12 T cell receptor beta chains came from one sample sequenced in a study of control samples from healthy donors and cancer patients. Method: immunoSEQ multiplex PCR; TCRdb's copy keeps in-frame clones and lacks some. Of over 80,000 clones detected, 91% appear once; the ten largest clones hold 15% to 19%. Sequenced: blood. The source is a man between 25 and 39 years old in good health.

The chain combines TRBV29-1 with TRBJ2-1; 7 nucleotides line up with TRBD1. Germline values: CDR1 SQVTM, CDR2 ANQGSEA. V lost 6 bases, J lost 7 bases, and 3 bases stayed unmatched. CDR3 length equals 11 residues. The CDR3 DNA sequence: TGCAGCGTCCCCAGGGGGAATGAGCAGTTCTTC. Its protein is CSVPRGNEQFF.

The chain has TRBV6-5 and TRBJ2-7; TRBD2 might be the D (5 bases). The CDR3 is 13 residues long. The germline V gene encodes CDR1 MNHEY and CDR2 SVGAGI. The V gene lost 4 bases and the J gene lost 1 base, with 8 bases spanning the gap. Here the CDR3 DNA reads TGTGCCAGCAGTTCCCGGGAATCCTACGAGCAGTACTTC. This sequence encodes CASSSRESYEQYF.

The chain carries TRBV6-2 or TRBV6-3 and TRBJ2-7; D unresolved. The CDR3 extends over 11 amino acids. Per the germline V gene, CDR1 is MNHEY and CDR2 is SVGEGT. Deletions cut 1 base from V and 4 bases from J, with 2 bases between. The CDR3 sequence: CASSYLYEQYF. The CDR3 coding sequence is TGTGCCAGCAGTTACTTGTACGAGCAGTACTTC.

V gene TRBV4-1 combines with J gene TRBJ1-5, with no clear D. CDR1 and CDR2 (germline): MGHRA, YSYEKL. V was trimmed by 1 base and J by 5 bases, leaving 9 bases between them. This CDR3 is built from 14 residues. CDR3 sequence reads: CASSQGEGYQPQHF. The CDR3 nucleotides read TGCGCCAGCAGCCAAGGGGAGGGTTATCAGCCCCAGCATTTT.

This chain joins TRBV5-1 and TRBJ1-1; D call uncertain. The germline V gene has CDR1 SGHRS and CDR2 YFSETQ. V was pared by 1 base and J by 3 bases, with 16 bases between. There are 16 residues in the CDR3. In DNA form, the CDR3 reads TGCGCCAGCAGCTTGACAGATTTCTATGGAGACACTGAAGCTTTCTTT. It specifies CASSLTDFYGDTEAFF. The whole variable domain, remainder taken from reference TRBV5-1 and TRBJ1-1, is KAGVTQTPRYLIKTRGQQVTLSCSPISGHRSVSWYQQTPGQGLQFLFEYFSETQRNKGNFPGRFSGRQFSNSRSEMNVSTLELGDSALYLCASSLTDFYGDTEAFFGQGTRLTVV.

On this clone itself: This sample also contains other DNA sequences that code for the same CDR3. The rearrangement joins TRBV24-1 to TRBJ2-3; D may correspond to TRBD1 or TRBD2 (5 bases each). CDR1 KGHDR and CDR2 SFDVKD come from the germline V gene. This CDR3 spans 14 amino acids. V gave up 7 bases and J gave up 0 bases, with 10 bases separating them. The DNA of the CDR3 is TGTGCCACCAGGGGGACGGCTAGCACAGATACGCAGTATTTT. The encoded protein is CATRGTASTDTQYF.

The chain has TRBV10-1 and TRBJ2-3; D call uncertain. V lost 6 bases and J lost 6, with 4 bases in between. Germline loops: CDR1 WNHNN, CDR2 SYGVQD (reference sequence). The CDR3 has 10 amino acids. CDR3 bases: TGCGCCAGCAGACGGGATACGCAGTATTTT. Residues: CASRRDTQYF.

This chain uses TRBV5-5 with TRBJ2-7, with a weak D call TRBD2 (6 bases). Germline V gives CDR1 SGHKS, CDR2 YYEKEE (reference sequence). The CDR3 has 15 residues. Trimming took 4 bases from V and 5 from J, leaving 19 bases between them. The CDR3 nucleotides read TGTGCCAGCAGCCAACTCGCCGGGGGTCCCGACGAGCAGTACTTC. Translation gives CASSQLAGGPDEQYF.

This rearrangement joins TRBV19 to TRBJ1-5, with TRBD1 matching over 11 bases. The CDR3 is 17 amino acids. J lost 0 bases, V lost 6 bases, and 7 bases had no gene match. Looked up from germline, CDR1 is LNHDA and CDR2 is SQIVND (reference sequence). The CDR3 here is CASSPPDRGLSNQPQHF. The DNA for the CDR3 is TGTGCCAGTAGCCCGCCGGACAGGGGGCTTAGCAATCAGCCCCAGCATTTT.

The sample holds one count of this clone. The chain couples TRBV6-5 to TRBJ1-6, with 7 bases fitting TRBD1. This CDR3 contains 15 residues. With 0 bases clipped from V and 4 bases from J, the junction kept 0 bases outside the gene matches. Germline-derived CDR1 and CDR2 are MNHEY and SVGAGI. CDR3 bases: TGTGCCAGCAGTTACTCGACAGGGTATAATTCACCCCTCCACTTT. Translation: CASSYSTGYNSPLHF.

The gene calls are TRBV6-5 and TRBJ2-5; 9 bases line up with TRBD1. The CDR3 is 15 residues long. J was trimmed by 4 bases and V by 2 bases; bases with no gene match: 5. The germline V gene has CDR1 MNHEY and CDR2 SVGAGI. The CDR3 DNA follows: TGTGCCAGCAGTTACGGCACAGGGGGCCGAGAGACCCAGTACTTC. It is translated as CASSYGTGGRETQYF.

This clone showed up just once. The chain combines TRBV10-1 with TRBJ2-1; the D gene is possibly TRBD2 (5 bases). The germline V and J ends were trimmed by 7 bases and 4 bases, with 17 bases remaining between them. The CDR3 sequence is 15 residues long. Germline V gene sequence: CDR1 WNHNN, CDR2 SYGVQD (reference sequence). The CDR3 DNA follows: TGCGCCAGCACGCCCCTGGGGAGACAATACAATGAGCAGTTCTTC. Encoded protein: CASTPLGRQYNEQFF.